The following is a TCR beta chain sequence with its context. Its antigen is not known. The data derive from a study of cytomegalovirus exposure and HLA in healthy donors. General study findings and limits: TCR beta V segments were, for the most part, productive about 87% or about 30% of the time in an earlier analysis.

In the PCR, 60 Vbeta and 13 Jbeta primers were used. The method was immunoSEQ multiplex PCR; TCRdb's version includes in-frame clones alone and lacks a portion of them. The sample carries around 170,000 clones, 75% to 90% recorded once. The CDR3 covers 16 residues. Germline V lookup: CDR1 MNHEY, CDR2 SMNVEV (reference sequence). Trimming cost V 3 bases and J 0 bases, with 12 bases left between them. Sequencing used PBMCs. This TCR derives from a middle-aged man in good health and CMV-seropositive. The rearrangement uses TRBV27 and TRBJ2-4; D is unclear. CDR3 DNA: TGTGCCAGCAGTTTTTCTGTATCTTTAGCCAAAAACATTCAGTACTTC. It codes for CASSFSVSLAKNIQYF.